One sample yielded the 19 T cell receptor beta chains listed below, sequenced in a study of blood T cell repertoires in COVID-19. Libraries were prepared by immunoSEQ multiplex PCR; TCRdb keeps only in-frame clonotypes and omits some of them. Seen here are approximately 150,000 clones, 79% observed once, and the top ten hold roughly 20%. The material sequenced was PBMCs or T cells enriched from blood (not recorded which). Receptors were obtained from a woman in her 70s in a cohort exposed to, infected with or recovered from COVID-19 (not recorded which).

This clone was recorded once. CDR3 region: CASSQDREAGGYEQYF. CDR3 DNA sequence: TGCGCCAGCAGCCAAGATCGAGAAGCGGGCGGCTACGAGCAGTACTTC. This chain links TRBV4-1 with TRBJ2-7, with D tentatively TRBD2 (6 bases). Germline assignment: CDR1 MGHRA and CDR2 YSYEKL. This CDR3 is built from 16 residues. Trimming removed 0 bases at V and 3 bases at J, with 15 bases between.

J is TRBJ1-4 and V is TRBV18; weak D call: TRBD1 (6 bases). V was cut by 1 base and J by 6 bases, with 12 bases left in between. Germline V lookup: CDR1 KGHSH, CDR2 LQKENI. The CDR3 covers 15 residues. The CDR3 sequence is CASSPRVAGDEKLFF. The CDR3 DNA reads as TGTGCCAGCTCACCACGGGTAGCAGGGGATGAAAAACTGTTTTTT.

In its sample, this clone was seen many times. This chain uses TRBV4-2 with TRBJ2-5, with a weak D call TRBD1 (6 bases). Germline CDR1 reads LGHNA; CDR2 reads YNFKEQ. The CDR3 covers 16 residues. V was trimmed by 0 bases and J by 5 bases, leaving 16 bases between them. CDR3 residues: CASSQEATGRLETQYF. The DNA of the CDR3 is TGTGCCAGCAGCCAAGAGGCGACAGGACGCCTCGAGACCCAGTACTTC.

The chain recombines TRBV28 with TRBJ2-7; D is perhaps TRBD2 (6 bases). There are 16 residues in the CDR3. The germline CDR1 and CDR2 sequences are MDHEN and SYDVKM. V was clipped by 8 bases and J by 0 bases, with 20 bases between them. This chain's CDR3 is CASSPPGTADSYEQYF. The CDR3 region has the DNA TGTGCCAGCTCCCCACCCGGGACTGCGGACTCCTACGAGCAGTACTTC.

V gene TRBV10-3 combines with J gene TRBJ1-1, with 8 bases aligning to TRBD1. V dropped 6 bases and J dropped 1; count of bases not matched to a gene: 7. The germline CDR1 and CDR2 sequences are ENHRY and SYGVKD. The CDR3 is 15 residues long. The CDR3 reads CAISLSGTGNTEAFF. The CDR3 DNA reads as TGTGCCATCAGCCTCTCCGGGACAGGGAACACTGAAGCTTTCTTT.

DNA for the CDR3: TGTGCCAGCATTTCAGGGGGCGGCTACACCTTC. Protein: CASISGGGYTF. The chain joins TRBV16 to TRBJ1-2; 8 bases are shared with TRBD1. The CDR3 runs 11 residues. Germline CDR1 reads KGHSY; CDR2 reads FQNENV. Trimming cost V 7 bases and J 8 bases; bases outside gene matches: 3.

The J gene is TRBJ1-4, the V gene TRBV19; the D gene is possibly TRBD1 (6 bases). The germline V gene encodes CDR1 LNHDA and CDR2 SQIVND (reference sequence). The CDR3 spans 15 residues. Deletions cut 3 bases from V and 4 bases from J, with 12 bases between. CDR3 in amino acids: CASSMSRQDNEKLFF. CDR3 nucleotides: TGTGCCAGTAGTATGTCAAGACAGGATAATGAAAAACTGTTTTTT.

Concerning this clone itself: The junction and the germline gene differ at one end; a read error may be behind it. The chain employs TRBV7-9 and TRBJ2-7; 14 bases are a match to TRBD2. The CDR3 extends over 15 amino acids. Germline-derived CDR1 and CDR2 are SEHNR and FQNEAQ (reference sequence). The CDR3 nucleotides read TGTGCCAGCAGCTTAGGGACTAGCGGGGGGTACGATCAGTACTTC. Encoded protein: CASSLGTSGGYDQYF.

This clone occurred a few times. The chain couples TRBV6-5 to TRBJ2-7; no clear D gene. Trimming stripped 7 bases from V and 0 bases from J, with 16 bases between. This CDR3 has 15 amino acids. Germline V CDR1 and CDR2: MNHEY, SVGAGI. CDR3 residues: CASNKRHASSYEQYF. CDR3 DNA sequence: TGTGCCAGCAACAAACGACATGCCAGCTCCTACGAGCAGTACTTC.

This chain links TRBV6-2 or TRBV6-3 with TRBJ1-5, with no clear D. V gave up 2 bases and J gave up 7 bases, with 12 bases separating them. The CDR3 extends over 14 amino acids. CDR1 is MNHEY and CDR2 is SVGEGT in the germline V gene. In nucleotides, the CDR3 is TGTGCCAGCAGTTACCAAGTCGGGAGACAGCCCCAGCATTTT. It translates to CASSYQVGRQPQHF.

The V and J genes are TRBV3-1 (or the pseudogene TRBV3-2) and TRBJ2-1; D remains ambiguous. Looked up from germline, CDR1 is LGHDT and CDR2 is YNNKEL (reference sequence). Trimming stripped 1 base from V and 7 bases from J, with 14 bases between. The CDR3 runs to 15 residues. Here the CDR3 DNA reads TGTGCCAGCAGCCAAGGGGCCTCTCGTGGAAATGAGCAGTTCTTC. Translated, it gives CASSQGASRGNEQFF.

The sample holds a few counts of this clone. J is TRBJ2-3 and V is TRBV27, with D maybe TRBD1 (5 bases). The germline V and J ends were trimmed by 5 bases and 3 bases, with 15 bases remaining between them. CDR3 length: 15 residues. Germline-derived CDR1 and CDR2 are MNHEY and SMNVEV (reference sequence). CDR3 amino acids: CASSLRRQGTDTQYF. CDR3 nucleotides: TGTGCCAGCAGTCTAAGGCGGCAGGGAACAGATACGCAGTATTTT.

This clone was seen only once. The V gene is TRBV7-2, the J gene TRBJ1-5; D possibly corresponds to TRBD1 (5 bases). From germline, CDR1 is SGHTA and CDR2 FQGNSA. The CDR3 has 14 amino acids. With 5 bases removed from V and 7 bases from J, the gap between germline ends came to 15 bases. CDR3 sequence reads: CASSPAGAGQPQHF. Here the CDR3 DNA reads TGTGCCAGCAGCCCAGCAGGAGCAGGGCAGCCCCAGCATTTT.

The chain links TRBV11-2 to TRBJ1-2; possibly TRBD1 for D (5 bases). Germline CDR1 is SGHAT and CDR2 is FQNNGV. The CDR3 is 14 amino acids. The V end was cut by 2 bases, the J end by 7 bases, with 14 bases between. Here the CDR3 reads CASSLRGGSGGYTF. The CDR3 DNA follows: TGTGCCAGCAGCTTACGGGGGGGTTCTGGTGGCTACACCTTC.

Worth noting for this clone: Other DNA variants within this sample encode the same CDR3. CDR3 nucleotide sequence: TGTGCCAGCAGTGAAGTGGACAGGGGTAGCTCACCCCTCCACTTT. Amino acid sequence: CASSEVDRGSSPLHF. V is TRBV6-1 and J is TRBJ1-6, with TRBD1 matching 9 bases. CDR3 length equals 15 residues. Germline V gives CDR1 MNHNS, CDR2 SASEGT. The V segment lost 1 base and the J segment 10 bases; nucleotides outside the gene matches: 5.

The chain has TRBV9 and TRBJ2-3; TRBD2 matches at 14 bases. V trimming: 0 bases; J trimming: 4 bases; junction bases outside the gene matches: 1. The CDR3 is 16 amino acids. Looked up from germline, CDR1 is SGDLS and CDR2 is YYNGEE. This CDR3 reads CASSVEGLAGADTQYF. DNA of the CDR3: TGTGCCAGCAGCGTAGAGGGACTAGCGGGGGCAGATACGCAGTATTTT. Based on the CDR3 plus reference TRBV9 and TRBJ2-3, the full variable domain is DSGVTQTPKHLITATGQRVTLRCSPRSGDLSVYWYQQSLDQGLQFLIQYYNGEERAKGNILERFSAQQFPDLHSELNLSSLELGDSALYFCASSVEGLAGADTQYFGPGTRLTVL.

This rearrangement joins TRBV11-1 to TRBJ2-7; 12 nucleotides match TRBD2. Germline CDR1 is SGHAT and CDR2 is FQDESV (reference sequence). This CDR3 is built from 15 residues. With V trimmed by 5 bases and J by 3 bases, 5 bases remained unmatched. The CDR3 region is CASSPQTSGSYEQYF. CDR3 coding DNA: TGTGCCAGCAGCCCCCAGACTAGCGGGAGCTACGAGCAGTACTTC.

V is TRBV11-3 and J is TRBJ2-7, with a possible D match to TRBD1 (6 bases). Looked up from germline, CDR1 is SGHNT and CDR2 is YENEEA. The CDR3 has 15 amino acids. The V end lost 5 bases, the J end lost 7 bases, and 21 bases lay between the germline ends. The CDR3 reads CASSGPLGTLEEQYF. CDR3 sequence (DNA): TGTGCCAGCAGCGGACCTTTAGGGACACTAGAAGAGCAGTACTTC.

The chain is built from TRBV19 and TRBJ1-4, with 7 nucleotides matching TRBD1. Trimming cost V 6 bases and J 4 bases; bases outside gene matches: 5. Germline V gene data show CDR1 as LNHDA and CDR2 as SQIVND (reference sequence). There are 14 residues in the CDR3. CDR3 DNA: TGTGCCAGTAGCCCGGGACAGCTTAATGAAAAACTGTTTTTT. Amino acids: CASSPGQLNEKLFF. The variable domain in full, completed from reference TRBV19 and TRBJ1-4, reads DGGITQSPKYLFRKEGQNVTLSCEQNLNHDAMYWYRQDPGQGLRLIYYSQIVNDFQKGDIAEGYSVSREKKESFPLTVTSAQKNPTAFYLCASSPGQLNEKLFFGSGTQLSVL.